The 26 T cell receptor beta chains below were found in one sample sequenced in a study of CD8+ T cells in alopecia areata. Sequencing relied on a cDNA template that was reverse transcribed from extracted RNA. TCRdb's copy holds only in-frame clones and misses some; the assay was immunoSEQ multiplex PCR. The sample has 200,000 to 250,000 clones, around two fifths seen once; the top ten hold roughly 0.45%. The treatment is: oral pan-JAK inhibitor, 5-10 mg twice daily. Sequenced here: CD4+ T cells sorted from blood, sampled at approximately week 30, from a patient treated with tofacitinib. The receptors were sampled from a human donor with alopecia areata.

On this clone: A read error may account for a junction end that differs from germline. The rearrangement links TRBV29-1 to TRBJ2-5; maybe TRBD2 (6 bases). This CDR3 comprises 13 residues. The germline CDR1 and CDR2 sequences are SQVTM and ANQGSEA. As DNA, the CDR3 is TGCAGCGTTGACACTCCGGTTGGGGCTAGCGTAAACTTC. Translating gives CSVDTPVGASVNF.

The rearrangement links TRBV30 to TRBJ1-4, with 9 bases aligning to TRBD1. This CDR3 spans 14 amino acids. Trimming at V came to 8 bases and at J to 3 bases, leaving 7 bases not matched to a gene. CDR1 is GTSNPN, CDR2 SVGIG, per germline (reference sequence). Here the CDR3 DNA reads TGTGCCGGTGACAGGGGGAGTTCTAATGAAAAACTGTTTTTT. Translating it yields CAGDRGSSNEKLFF.

The J gene is TRBJ2-2, the V gene TRBV9, with a possible D match to TRBD2 (5 bases). Germline V gene lookup returns CDR1 SGDLS and CDR2 YYNGEE. The V end lost 2 bases, the J end lost 3 bases, and 14 bases lay between the germline ends. CDR3 size: 16 residues. The DNA for the CDR3 is TGTGCCAGCAGCGTTGGGGAGAGGGTGGACACCGGGGAGCTGTTTTTT. It specifies CASSVGERVDTGELFF.

A few counts support this clone. The rearrangement links TRBV10-3 to TRBJ2-7; possible D gene TRBD1, 5 bases. Per germline, CDR1 ENHRY and CDR2 SYGVKD. The V gene lost 3 bases and the J gene lost 2 bases, with 5 bases spanning the gap. The CDR3 has 12 residues. Here the CDR3 reads CAISDRAYEQYF. The CDR3 DNA is TGTGCCATCAGTGACAGGGCCTACGAGCAGTACTTC.

V and J are TRBV29-1 and TRBJ2-1; 7 bases match TRBD2. The germline V gene has CDR1 SQVTM and CDR2 ANQGSEA. The trim removed 6 bases at V and 0 bases at J, leaving 5 bases unmatched. This CDR3 spans 14 amino acids. In nucleotides, the CDR3 is TGCAGCGTGGTGGGAGGGAGCTCCTACAATGAGCAGTTCTTC. Translation: CSVVGGSSYNEQFF.

The V and J genes are TRBV7-2 and TRBJ1-6; D not resolved. Trimming pared 3 bases from V and 9 bases from J, leaving 12 bases between. This CDR3 comprises 14 residues. The germline V gene has CDR1 SGHTA and CDR2 FQGNSA. The CDR3 here is CASSFDVRGSPLHF. Here the CDR3 DNA reads TGTGCCAGCAGCTTCGACGTGCGGGGTTCACCCCTCCACTTT.

The DNA of the CDR3 is TGTGCCAGCAGCTTAGAGGGGGTCGGGGACAGCCGAATGGCCCAGTACTTC. Translating gives CASSLEGVGDSRMAQYF. The V and J genes are TRBV7-2 and TRBJ2-5, with 7 bases fitting TRBD1. This CDR3 spans 17 amino acids. Trimming took 1 base from V and 9 from J; bases not matched to a gene: 17. Germline V lookup: CDR1 SGHTA, CDR2 FQGNSA. Looking up the rest from reference TRBV7-2 and TRBJ2-5 gives the full variable domain: GAGVSQSPSNKVTEKGKDVELRCDPISGHTALYWYRQSLGQGLEFLIYFQGNSAPDKSGLPSDRFSAERTGGSVSTLTIQRTQQEDSAVYLCASSLEGVGDSRMAQYFGPGTRLLVL.

This clone was observed a handful of times. V gene TRBV6-5 combines with J gene TRBJ2-7, with D perhaps TRBD2 (8 bases). The CDR3 consists of 15 residues. Trimming took off 7 bases at V and 0 bases at J, with 16 bases between the two ends. Per germline, CDR1 MNHEY and CDR2 SVGAGI. CDR3 residues: CASNGGAGGSYEQYF. CDR3 coding DNA: TGTGCCAGCAACGGGGGGGCAGGGGGCTCCTACGAGCAGTACTTC.

CDR3 region: CASSVPGGKTYNEQFF. As DNA, the CDR3 is TGTGCCAGCAGCGTACCCGGGGGGAAAACTTACAATGAGCAGTTCTTC. This chain uses TRBV7-8 with TRBJ2-1, with 7 bases fitting TRBD2. The CDR3 runs 16 residues. V gave up 5 bases and J gave up 4 bases; unmatched junction bases: 11. Germline loops: CDR1 SGHVS, CDR2 FQNEAQ.

CDR3 nucleotide sequence: TGTGCCTGGAGTAGGGGGGCCGGGGAGCTGTTTTTT. It codes for CAWSRGAGELFF. J is TRBJ2-2 and V is TRBV30; D may match TRBD1 or TRBD2 (6 bases each). CDR1 is GTSNPN, CDR2 SVGIG, per germline (reference sequence). The CDR3 loop spans 12 amino acids. V gave up 2 bases and J gave up 6 bases, with 7 bases separating them.

V usage is TRBV4-2 and J usage is TRBJ2-5; the D is unclear. The V gene's germline CDR1 is LGHNA and CDR2 YNFKEQ. This CDR3 contains 14 residues. V was shortened by 4 bases and J by 1 base, with 10 bases between the two germline ends. CDR3 sequence (DNA): TGTGCCAGCAGCCCCGGCAGGAGCCAAGAGACCCAGTACTTC. It specifies CASSPGRSQETQYF.

There are a few counts of this clone. The chain recombines TRBV2 with TRBJ1-2, with 10 bases that match TRBD1. CDR1 and CDR2 (germline): SNHLY, FYNNEI. The CDR3 spans 13 residues. V shed 10 bases, J shed 7 bases, and the junction held 9 bases outside the gene matches. The CDR3 DNA reads TGTGCCATAACCGGGACAGGGGCGGGTGGCTACACCTTC. This encodes CAITGTGAGGYTF.

This clone was detected only a few times. This chain connects TRBV11-2 to TRBJ2-5; the match to TRBD1 covers 8 bases. The CDR3 is 16 amino acids. Germline assignment: CDR1 SGHAT and CDR2 FQNNGV. V shed 6 bases and J 1 base; nucleotides not matched to a gene: 10. DNA for the CDR3: TGTGCCAGCAGATCCCTTCGGACAGGGCTCCAAGAGACCCAGTACTTC. Protein product: CASRSLRTGLQETQYF.

There are a few counts of this clone. The gene calls are TRBV18 and TRBJ2-5; 8 nucleotides line up with TRBD1. Germline V gives CDR1 KGHSH, CDR2 LQKENI. After removal of 3 bases from V and 5 bases from J, the junction contained 2 bases not matched to a gene. The CDR3 has 13 amino acids. Here the CDR3 DNA reads TGTGCCAGCTCACCCGGGGACAGGGAGACCCAGTACTTC. The encoded protein is CASSPGDRETQYF.

The chain links TRBV5-1 to TRBJ2-7; D is undetermined. Deletions cut 0 bases from V and 3 bases from J, with 7 bases between. The CDR3 sequence is 13 residues long. Germline V CDR1 and CDR2: SGHRS, YFSETQ. The chain's CDR3 is CASSLEAGYEQYF. The CDR3 region has the DNA TGCGCCAGCAGCTTGGAGGCTGGCTACGAGCAGTACTTC.

V usage is TRBV7-3 and J usage is TRBJ2-3, with unresolved D. The CDR3 totals 13 residues. Deletions cut 5 bases from V and 4 bases from J, with 10 bases between. The germline V gene has CDR1 SGHTA and CDR2 FQGTGA. CDR3 coding DNA: TGTGCCAGCAGCCCAAAGGGCCCAGATACGCAGTATTTT. It is translated as CASSPKGPDTQYF. Full variable domain (outside the CDR3, taken from reference TRBV7-3 and TRBJ2-3): GAGVSQTPSNKVTEKGKYVELRCDPISGHTALYWYRQSLGQGPEFLIYFQGTGAADDSGLPNDRFFAVRPEGSVSTLKIQRTERGDSAVYLCASSPKGPDTQYFGPGTRLTVL.

The chain links TRBV7-2 to TRBJ2-5; 14 nucleotides align to TRBD2. The CDR3 consists of 15 residues. The junction had 4 bases not matched to a gene; V was cut back by 5 bases and J by 5 bases. Germline V lookup: CDR1 SGHTA, CDR2 FQGNSA. CDR3 sequence reads: CASSRTSGRFETQYF. DNA of the CDR3: TGTGCCAGCAGCCGGACTAGCGGGAGGTTCGAGACCCAGTACTTC.

This clone has just a few counts. This chain joins TRBV6-6 and TRBJ1-2, with TRBD1 as a possible D gene (5 bases). Germline CDR1 reads MNHNY; CDR2 reads SVGAGI (reference sequence). The length of the CDR3 is 13 residues. Trimming removed 6 bases from V and 8 bases from J, with 16 bases in between. This CDR3 reads CASRTPGAHGYTF. The CDR3 DNA is TGTGCCAGCAGGACCCCCGGGGCTCACGGCTACACCTTC.

This clone was seen ten or more times. The chain couples TRBV2 to TRBJ2-1; no clear D. With 1 base removed from V and 0 bases from J, the gap between germline ends came to 7 bases. Germline-derived CDR1 and CDR2 are SNHLY and FYNNEI. This CDR3 is built from 15 residues. CDR3 nucleotide sequence: TGTGCCAGCAGTGAAGTAGCAGACTCCTACAATGAGCAGTTCTTC. Translation gives CASSEVADSYNEQFF. The full variable domain, with the rest looked up from reference TRBV2 and TRBJ2-1, is EPEVTQTPSHQVTQMGQEVILRCVPISNHLYFYWYRQILGQKVEFLVSFYNNEISEKSEIFDDQFSVERPDGSNFTLKIRSTKLEDSAMYFCASSEVADSYNEQFFGPGTRLTVL.

The chain is built from TRBV14 and TRBJ1-4; 7 bases line up with TRBD1. The length of the CDR3 is 13 residues. Germline CDR1 SGHDN, CDR2 FVKESK. Losses at the gene ends were 4 bases for V and 6 bases for J; bases not matched to a gene: 2. CDR3 DNA: TGTGCCAGCAGCCGCGGGACAGATGAAAAACTGTTTTTT. Amino acid sequence: CASSRGTDEKLFF.

The gene calls are TRBV27 and TRBJ1-1; TRBD1 is a possible D gene (5 bases). V gave up 5 bases and J gave up 8 bases, with 21 bases separating them. The CDR3 sequence is 15 residues long. Germline lookup yields CDR1 MNHEY and CDR2 SMNVEV (reference sequence). In DNA form, the CDR3 reads TGTGCCAGCAGTCCCCTAGGGGTACTCGGCGCCGAAGCTTTCTTT. This translates into CASSPLGVLGAEAFF.

The J gene is TRBJ1-2, the V gene TRBV29-1; D not resolved. CDR1 is SQVTM, CDR2 ANQGSEA, per germline. The CDR3 totals 12 residues. The CDR3 loop is CGSQILYSAYTF. CDR3 nucleotide sequence: TGCGGAAGCCAGATCTTATACTCCGCCTACACCTTC. The variable domain in full, with the rest retrieved from reference TRBV29-1 and TRBJ1-2, is SAVISQKPSRDICQRGTSLTIQCQVDSQVTMMFWYRQQPGQSLTLIATANQGSEATYESGFVIDKFPISRPNLTFSTLTVSNMSPEDSSIYLCGSQILYSAYTFGSGTRLTVV.

The CDR3 DNA reads TGTGCCAGCAGACGGGCTGGTGAGACCTACGAGCAGTACTTC. This sequence encodes CASRRAGETYEQYF. The rearrangement uses TRBV6-5 and TRBJ2-7, with D unresolved. The V and J ends lost 6 bases and 2 bases respectively, with 14 bases between them. The germline V gene encodes CDR1 MNHEY and CDR2 SVGAGI. The length of the CDR3 is 14 residues.

This clone turned up a few times. The chain joins TRBV5-6 to TRBJ1-2; no reliable D call. The CDR3 is made up of 12 amino acids. The germline CDR1 and CDR2 sequences are SGHDT and YYEEEE. V lost 0 bases and J 3 bases, leaving 3 bases between the germline ends. The CDR3 sequence: CASSLEHYGYTF. The CDR3 coding sequence is TGTGCCAGCAGCTTGGAGCACTATGGCTACACCTTC.

Only a few counts were recorded for this clone. J is TRBJ2-1 and V is TRBV19; D may match TRBD1 or TRBD2 (6 bases each). Germline lookup yields CDR1 LNHDA and CDR2 SQIVND (reference sequence). This CDR3 has 15 amino acids. Trimming shortened V by 6 bases and J by 1 base, and 13 bases separated the two germline ends. The CDR3 here is CASRPQGTSYNEQFF. Here the CDR3 DNA reads TGTGCCAGTAGACCTCAGGGGACTTCCTACAATGAGCAGTTCTTC.

This clone was counted a few times. This CDR3 is also generated by other DNA sequences in the sample. This chain connects TRBV5-8 to TRBJ1-5; no reliable D call. The V gene's germline CDR1 is SGHTS and CDR2 YDEGEE. Deletions cut 2 bases from V and 4 bases from J, with 7 bases between. CDR3 length: 13 amino acids. CDR3 DNA: TGTGCCAGCAGCTTACAAGGGAATCAGCCCCAGCATTTT. It translates to CASSLQGNQPQHF.